Listed below are T cell receptor beta chains from one sample, sequenced in a study of blood T cell repertoires in COVID-19. This table comes from immunoSEQ multiplex PCR, and its TCRdb copy is limited to in-frame clones, with some not included. The sample has under 200,000 clones, roughly 90% seen once; the top ten hold 1.6%. The sample was peripheral blood. The receptor set was obtained from a man aged 18-30 years with active or convalescent COVID-19. CDR3s include the opening cysteine and the closing phenylalanine or tryptophan. A D gene is named only where the DNA matches it firmly. Some rows have no size entry. The others give once, few or many, or a class for an expanded clone.

DNA: TGTGCCAGCAGCCAAGATCTCCATGGCTACACCTTC
CDR3: CASSQDLHGYTF
J: TRBJ1-2
D: .
V: TRBV3-1/TRBV3-2
size: .

DNA: TGTGCCAGCAGTGGTCGAGCTACTGTCACTGAAGCTTTCTTT
CDR3: CASSGRATVTEAFF
J: TRBJ1-1
D: .
V: TRBV25-1
size: .

DNA: TGTGCCAGCAGTTACGGGGGACTAGCGGGGGTTGGTGAGCAGTTCTTC
CDR3: CASSYGGLAGVGEQFF
J: TRBJ2-1
D: TRBD2
V: TRBV6-2/TRBV6-3
size: once

DNA: TGCGCCAGCAGCTTGGTGGCTAGCGGGGGGTGGCAGTACTTC
CDR3: CASSLVASGGWQYF
J: TRBJ2-7
D: TRBD2
V: TRBV5-1
size: .

DNA: TGTGCCAGCAGCAAGCGCGGGACAGCTACCTACGAGCAGTACTTC
CDR3: CASSKRGTATYEQYF
J: TRBJ2-7
D: .
V: TRBV13
size: .

DNA: TGTGCCAGCAGCCCCCGACAGGGGGCGGTCACCGGGGAGCTGTTTTTT
CDR3: CASSPRQGAVTGELFF
J: TRBJ2-2
D: TRBD1
V: TRBV9
size: .

DNA: TGTGCCAGCAGCCAATGGACTAGCGGGATTTACAATGAGCAGTTCTTC
CDR3: CASSQWTSGIYNEQFF
J: TRBJ2-1
D: TRBD2
V: TRBV5-5
size: .

DNA: TGTGCCAGCCTGGGACACCCCTCGAATGAGCAGTTCTTC
CDR3: CASLGHPSNEQFF
J: TRBJ2-1
D: .
V: TRBV7-9
size: .

DNA: TGTGCCAGCAGCCTGAATGGGGGCGGTTATGAAAAACTGTTTTTT
CDR3: CASSLNGGGYEKLFF
J: TRBJ1-4
D: .
V: TRBV2
size: few

DNA: TGTGCCGGGGGTCGGGTAACGAACTATGGCTACACCTTC
CDR3: CAGGRVTNYGYTF
J: TRBJ1-2
D: .
V: TRBV30
size: .

DNA: TGTGCCAGCAGCTTACTAGCGGGAAGGGAGACCCAGTACTTC
CDR3: CASSLLAGRETQYF
J: TRBJ2-5
D: TRBD2
V: TRBV7-9
size: .

DNA: TGTGCCTGGAGTCCTGACAGTTTCAATCAGCCCCAGCATTTT
CDR3: CAWSPDSFNQPQHF
J: TRBJ1-5
D: .
V: TRBV30
size: .

DNA: TGCGCCAGCAGCCAAGATCTCGACAGGGCAAACACCGGGGAGCTGTTTTTT
CDR3: CASSQDLDRANTGELFF
J: TRBJ2-2
D: TRBD1
V: TRBV4-1
size: .

DNA: TGTGCCAGCAGCTTAGTATCGGGGAGTGGTTATAATTCACCCCTCCACTTT
CDR3: CASSLVSGSGYNSPLHF
J: TRBJ1-6
D: .
V: TRBV7-9
size: .

DNA: TGTGCTAGTGGTTTGGTGCGGGGCACCGAAGCTTTCTTT
CDR3: CASGLVRGTEAFF
J: TRBJ1-1
D: .
V: TRBV12-5
size: .

DNA: TGTGCCAGCAGCCCGACTAGCGGGAGGGCCTTTGTAGATACGCAGTATTTT
CDR3: CASSPTSGRAFVDTQYF
J: TRBJ2-3
D: TRBD2
V: TRBV7-3
size: .

DNA: TGTGCCAGCAGCCCACGACTAGCGGGAGATGCAGATACGCAGTATTTT
CDR3: CASSPRLAGDADTQYF
J: TRBJ2-3
D: TRBD2
V: TRBV7-9
size: .

DNA: TGTGCCAGCAGTTATTTATCCCTCGGGGATTACGAGCAGTACTTC
CDR3: CASSYLSLGDYEQYF
J: TRBJ2-7
D: .
V: TRBV6-2/TRBV6-3
size: .

DNA: TGTGCCTGGGACACAGGGTCGAACACTGAAGCTTTCTTT
CDR3: CAWDTGSNTEAFF
J: TRBJ1-1
D: .
V: TRBV30
size: .

DNA: TGTGCCTGGAGTGTCCAAGCGGGGGGAACAGATACGCAGTATTTT
CDR3: CAWSVQAGGTDTQYF
J: TRBJ2-3
D: TRBD2
V: TRBV30
size: .

DNA: TGCGCCAGCAGCATCGGGACTAGCGGGAGCACAGATACGCAGTATTTT
CDR3: CASSIGTSGSTDTQYF
J: TRBJ2-3
D: TRBD2
V: TRBV5-1
size: .

DNA: TGCGCCAGCAGCTATGGGACAGGGAGGAACACCGGGGAGCTGTTTTTT
CDR3: CASSYGTGRNTGELFF
J: TRBJ2-2
D: TRBD1
V: TRBV5-1
size: .

DNA: TGTGCCAGCAGCCCCCAGACTAGTTCCGGGGAGCTGTTTTTT
CDR3: CASSPQTSSGELFF
J: TRBJ2-2
D: .
V: TRBV3-1/TRBV3-2
size: .

DNA: TGTGCCAGCAAAGGGACAGCCTTTCTCCTCCACTTT
CDR3: CASKGTAFLLHF
J: TRBJ1-6
D: TRBD1
V: TRBV6-6
size: .

DNA: TGTGCCAGCAGTCCCGGGACAGGGAACACTGAAGCTTTCTTT
CDR3: CASSPGTGNTEAFF
J: TRBJ1-1
D: TRBD1
V: TRBV11-1
size: .

DNA: TGTGCCAGCAGCACGCCAGACAAAAATGGCTACACCTTC
CDR3: CASSTPDKNGYTF
J: TRBJ1-2
D: .
V: TRBV5-4
size: .

DNA: TGTGCCAGCAGCAAGACTAGGCAAGAGACCCAGTACTTC
CDR3: CASSKTRQETQYF
J: TRBJ2-5
D: .
V: TRBV7-9
size: once

DNA: TGTGCCAGCAGCTTAGGGACAGTAGGTAGCAATCAGCCCCAGCATTTT
CDR3: CASSLGTVGSNQPQHF
J: TRBJ1-5
D: .
V: TRBV7-6
size: once

DNA: TGTGCCAGCAGTGAAGGACAGGGGGGGACAGATACGCAGTATTTT
CDR3: CASSEGQGGTDTQYF
J: TRBJ2-3
D: TRBD1
V: TRBV2
size: .

DNA: TGTGCCAGCAGTGGGGACAGATTTAATTCACCCCTCCACTTT
CDR3: CASSGDRFNSPLHF
J: TRBJ1-6
D: TRBD1
V: TRBV27
size: .

DNA: TGTGCCAGCAGCTTAGTGGGACAGGGGCACTATGGCTACACCTTC
CDR3: CASSLVGQGHYGYTF
J: TRBJ1-2
D: TRBD1
V: TRBV7-9
size: few

DNA: TGTGCCAGTCAGACAGAAGAGACCCAGTACTTC
CDR3: CASQTEETQYF
J: TRBJ2-5
D: .
V: TRBV19
size: .

DNA: TGCGCCAGCAGCTTACTACCCGGGACAGGGAATGAAAAACTGTTTTTT
CDR3: CASSLLPGTGNEKLFF
J: TRBJ1-4
D: TRBD1
V: TRBV5-1
size: few

DNA: TGTGCCAGCAGCCTCGACTCCTCGACTAATGAAAAACTGTTTTTT
CDR3: CASSLDSSTNEKLFF
J: TRBJ1-4
D: .
V: TRBV6-5
size: .

DNA: TGCGCCAGCAGTGAGTCCGGCAATCAGCCCCAGCATTTT
CDR3: CASSESGNQPQHF
J: TRBJ1-5
D: .
V: TRBV10-2
size: .

DNA: TGCAGCGTTGGATGGACAGGAGACAATGAGCAGTTCTTC
CDR3: CSVGWTGDNEQFF
J: TRBJ2-1
D: TRBD1
V: TRBV29-1
size: once

DNA: TGTGCCAGCAGCCCCGTATTTTCTGGGGCCAACGTCCTGACTTTC
CDR3: CASSPVFSGANVLTF
J: TRBJ2-6
D: .
V: TRBV7-3
size: .

DNA: TGTGCCTGGAGGGTAGGGACAGGGGGCGATTCACCCCTCCACTTT
CDR3: CAWRVGTGGDSPLHF
J: TRBJ1-6
D: TRBD1
V: TRBV30
size: once

DNA: TGTGCCAGCAGTGACTCTAGCGGGGACACCGGGGAGCTGTTTTTT
CDR3: CASSDSSGDTGELFF
J: TRBJ2-2
D: TRBD2
V: TRBV6-4
size: .

DNA: TGTGCCAGCAGCTTGGCCGGGGTTTGGAACACTGAAGCTTTCTTT
CDR3: CASSLAGVWNTEAFF
J: TRBJ1-1
D: .
V: TRBV5-4
size: .

DNA: TGTGCCAGCAGTGAAGGCAGGAGCACAGATACGCAGTATTTT
CDR3: CASSEGRSTDTQYF
J: TRBJ2-3
D: .
V: TRBV2
size: .

DNA: TGTGCCAGCAGCTTGTTAGCGGGGCCGGGGGCAGATACGCAGTATTTT
CDR3: CASSLLAGPGADTQYF
J: TRBJ2-3
D: TRBD2
V: TRBV7-7
size: .

DNA: TGTGCCAGTAGTATGGGGGCGACGCCCCAGCATTTT
CDR3: CASSMGATPQHF
J: TRBJ1-5
D: .
V: TRBV19
size: .

DNA: TGCAGCGTTGAAGATTTTACTGGAGGAAAACTGTTTTTT
CDR3: CSVEDFTGGKLFF
J: TRBJ1-4
D: .
V: TRBV29-1
size: .

DNA: TGTGCCACCAGTGACCCCACCCGGACAGACAATGAGCAGTTCTTC
CDR3: CATSDPTRTDNEQFF
J: TRBJ2-1
D: .
V: TRBV24-1
size: .

DNA: TGTGCCAGCAGCTTAGCGGGAGGGCCGAACGAGCAGTACTTC
CDR3: CASSLAGGPNEQYF
J: TRBJ2-7
D: TRBD2
V: TRBV7-9
size: .

DNA: TGTGCCAGCAGCGGACAGGGACAGCCCAACACTGAAGCTTTCTTT
CDR3: CASSGQGQPNTEAFF
J: TRBJ1-1
D: .
V: TRBV21-1
size: .

DNA: TGTGCCAGCAGCACGCTCTCTCGCGGGGGGGCTCGAGATGAGCAGTTCTTC
CDR3: CASSTLSRGGARDEQFF
J: TRBJ2-1
D: .
V: TRBV21-1
size: .

DNA: TGTGCCACCAGCAGGGACAGGGGCAATCAGCCCCAGCATTTT
CDR3: CATSRDRGNQPQHF
J: TRBJ1-5
D: TRBD1
V: TRBV15
size: .